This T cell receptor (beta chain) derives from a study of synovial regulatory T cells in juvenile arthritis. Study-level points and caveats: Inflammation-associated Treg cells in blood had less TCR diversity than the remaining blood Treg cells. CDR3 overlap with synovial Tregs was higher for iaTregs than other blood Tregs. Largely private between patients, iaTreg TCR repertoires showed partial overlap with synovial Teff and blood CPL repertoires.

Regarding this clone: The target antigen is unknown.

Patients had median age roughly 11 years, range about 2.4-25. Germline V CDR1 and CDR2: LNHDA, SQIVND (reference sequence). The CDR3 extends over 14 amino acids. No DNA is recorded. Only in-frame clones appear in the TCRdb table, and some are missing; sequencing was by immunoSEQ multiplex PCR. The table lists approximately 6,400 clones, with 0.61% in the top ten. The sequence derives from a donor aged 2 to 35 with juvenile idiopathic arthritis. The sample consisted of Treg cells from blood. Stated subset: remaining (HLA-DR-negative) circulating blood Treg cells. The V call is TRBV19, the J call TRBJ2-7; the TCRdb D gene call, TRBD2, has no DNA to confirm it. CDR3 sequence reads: CASSSGNLYYEQYF. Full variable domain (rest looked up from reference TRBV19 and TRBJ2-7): DGGITQSPKYLFRKEGQNVTLSCEQNLNHDAMYWYRQDPGQGLRLIYYSQIVNDFQKGDIAEGYSVSREKKESFPLTVTSAQKNPTAFYLCASSSGNLYYEQYFGPGTRLTVT.